These T cell receptor beta chains were read from a single sample in a study of long-term antiretroviral therapy in people with HIV. Generated by immunoSEQ multiplex PCR, the TCRdb table keeps only in-frame clones and is missing some. The table includes 30,000 to 35,000 clones, 80% to 90% detected once. The source was unsorted PBMCs, collected 0.4 years before starting antiretroviral therapy. The origin of the receptors is a man younger than 35 with HIV. CDR3s include the opening cysteine and the closing phenylalanine or tryptophan. Fields, in order: CDR3 protein, CDR3 DNA, D gene, clone size, V gene, CDR3 length, J gene. A D gene is named only where the DNA matches it firmly. Where a row states a size, it is once, few, many or the class of an expanded clone; other rows omit it.

CATQGEGSPLHF,TGTGCCACACAGGGAGAAGGGTCACCCCTCCACTTT,NA,NA,TRBV15,12,TRBJ1-6
CASSQSAGFGETQYF,TGTGCCAGCAGCCAATCGGCCGGGTTCGGAGAGACCCAGTACTTC,NA,NA,TRBV16,15,TRBJ2-5
CASSLEDRGWETQYF,TGTGCCAGCAGCTTAGAGGACAGGGGATGGGAGACCCAGTACTTC,TRBD1,once,TRBV11-1,15,TRBJ2-5
CASSPRSGELFF,TGTGCCAGCAGCCCTAGATCCGGGGAGCTGTTTTTT,NA,once,TRBV9,12,TRBJ2-2
CASSSQDQETQYF,TGTGCCAGCAGTTCCCAGGATCAAGAGACCCAGTACTTC,NA,NA,TRBV11-3,13,TRBJ2-5
CASRERHEQFF,TGTGCCAGCAGGGAGCGACATGAGCAGTTCTTC,NA,once,TRBV6-5,11,TRBJ2-1
CASSPALGGNQPQHF,TGTGCCAGCAGCCCCGCCCTGGGGGGCAATCAGCCCCAGCATTTT,NA,NA,TRBV7-8,15,TRBJ1-5
CASPTPWNTEAFF,TGTGCCAGTCCCACTCCTTGGAACACTGAAGCTTTCTTT,NA,few,TRBV19,13,TRBJ1-1
CASSGQENNEQFF,TGTGCCAGCAGCGGACAGGAAAACAATGAGCAGTTCTTC,NA,NA,TRBV9,13,TRBJ2-1
CASRHRSDSNQPQHF,TGTGCAAGTCGCCACCGATCGGATAGCAATCAGCCCCAGCATTTT,NA,NA,TRBV12-2,15,TRBJ1-5
CASSYSSEDEQYF,TGTGCCAGCAGTTACAGCTCGGAGGACGAGCAGTACTTC,NA,NA,TRBV6-5,13,TRBJ2-7
CAITGSADTQYF,TGTGCCATCACAGGATCAGCAGATACGCAGTATTTT,NA,NA,TRBV10-3,12,TRBJ2-3
CASSQESGSGGNEQFF,TGCGCCAGCAGCCAAGAGAGCGGGAGCGGTGGCAATGAGCAGTTCTTC,TRBD2,NA,TRBV4-3,16,TRBJ2-1
CACASGTGGLRTQYF,TGTGCCTGCGCCTCCGGGACAGGGGGCTTGAGGACGCAGTATTTT,TRBD1,NA,TRBV30,15,TRBJ2-3
CASSPGTLEQYF,TGTGCCAGCAGCCCCGGGACTCTCGAGCAGTACTTC,NA,NA,TRBV7-2,12,TRBJ2-7
CASSQGSTKNIQYF,TGTGCCAGCAGTCAGGGGTCGACTAAAAACATTCAGTACTTC,NA,NA,TRBV5-4,14,TRBJ2-4
CAWAPLVGGYEQYF,TGTGCCTGGGCCCCACTAGTGGGGGGCTACGAGCAGTACTTC,NA,NA,TRBV30,14,TRBJ2-7
CASSPRGSYEQYF,TGTGCCAGCAGCCCTAGGGGGTCCTACGAGCAGTACTTC,NA,NA,TRBV4-2,13,TRBJ2-7
CATSRQRPDEQFF,TGTGCCACCAGCAGACAAAGGCCCGATGAGCAGTTCTTC,NA,NA,TRBV15,13,TRBJ2-1
CASSLEGAGFFGYTF,TGTGCCAGCAGCTTAGAAGGGGCAGGGTTTTTTGGCTACACCTTC,NA,NA,TRBV11-1,15,TRBJ1-2
CAISDRTYEQYF,TGTGCCATCAGTGACAGGACCTACGAGCAGTACTTC,NA,few,TRBV10-3,12,TRBJ2-7
CASSQDPPGQGATGELFF,TGCGCCAGCAGCCAAGATCCTCCGGGACAGGGTGCCACCGGGGAGCTGTTTTTT,TRBD1,NA,TRBV4-1,18,TRBJ2-2
CASSHYRWSRPNSPLHF,TGTGCCAGCAGTCATTACAGGTGGTCGCGCCCGAATTCACCCCTCCACTTT,NA,NA,TRBV11-2,17,TRBJ1-6
CASSRDRGETQYF,TGTGCCAGCAGCCGGGACAGGGGAGAGACCCAGTACTTC,TRBD1,NA,TRBV5-5,13,TRBJ2-5
CASSAGRLAGARRTDTQYF,TGTGCCAGCAGCGCCGGTCGCCTAGCGGGCGCCCGTCGGACAGATACGCAGTATTTT,TRBD2,NA,TRBV7-8,19,TRBJ2-3
CASSVEAKPQFF,TGTGCCAGCAGCGTAGAGGCCAAGCCACAGTTCTTC,NA,NA,TRBV9,12,TRBJ2-1
CATQTNLYEEKLFF,TGTGCCACCCAAACGAACCTTTATGAGGAAAAACTGTTTTTT,NA,NA,TRBV6-1,14,TRBJ1-4
CASKDRGPNNSPLHF,TGTGCCAGCAAGGACAGGGGCCCCAATAATTCACCCCTCCACTTT,TRBD1,NA,TRBV6-5,15,TRBJ1-6
CASSEAGRYTEAFF,TGTGCCAGCAGTGAAGCAGGGAGGTACACTGAAGCTTTCTTT,NA,NA,TRBV6-1,14,TRBJ1-1
CASSDGLQNTEAFF,TGTGCCAGCAGTGATGGCCTGCAGAACACTGAAGCTTTCTTT,NA,NA,TRBV25-1,14,TRBJ1-1
CASSSGQGFYNEQFF,TGTGCCAGCAGCTCCGGACAGGGCTTCTACAATGAGCAGTTCTTC,TRBD1,NA,TRBV7-2,15,TRBJ2-1
CASSLRLTDTQYF,TGTGCCAGCAGTCTTCGACTGACAGATACGCAGTATTTT,NA,NA,TRBV6-5,13,TRBJ2-3